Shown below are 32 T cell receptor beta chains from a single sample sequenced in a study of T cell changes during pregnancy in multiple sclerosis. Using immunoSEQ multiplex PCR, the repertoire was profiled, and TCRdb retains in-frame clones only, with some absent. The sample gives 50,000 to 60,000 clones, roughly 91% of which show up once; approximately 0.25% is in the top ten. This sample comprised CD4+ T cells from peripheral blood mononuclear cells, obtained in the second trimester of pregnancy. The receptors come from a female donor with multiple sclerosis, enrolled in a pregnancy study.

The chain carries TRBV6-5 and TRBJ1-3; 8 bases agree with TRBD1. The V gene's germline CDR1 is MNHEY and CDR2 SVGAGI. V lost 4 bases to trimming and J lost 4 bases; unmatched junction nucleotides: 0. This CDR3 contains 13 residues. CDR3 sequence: CASSWDRGNTIYF. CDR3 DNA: TGTGCCAGCAGTTGGGACAGGGGAAACACCATATATTTT.

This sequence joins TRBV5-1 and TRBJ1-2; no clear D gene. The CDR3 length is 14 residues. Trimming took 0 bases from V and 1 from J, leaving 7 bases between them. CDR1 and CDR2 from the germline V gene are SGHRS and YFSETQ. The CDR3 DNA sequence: TGCGCCAGCAGCTTGGAATCTGTTAACTATGGCTACACCTTC. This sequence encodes CASSLESVNYGYTF.

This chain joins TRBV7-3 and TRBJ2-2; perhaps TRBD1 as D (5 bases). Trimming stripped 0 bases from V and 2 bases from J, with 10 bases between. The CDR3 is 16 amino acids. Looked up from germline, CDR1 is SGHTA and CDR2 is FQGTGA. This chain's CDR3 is CASSLTGAYNTGELFF. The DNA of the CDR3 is TGTGCCAGCAGCTTAACAGGGGCTTATAACACCGGGGAGCTGTTTTTT.

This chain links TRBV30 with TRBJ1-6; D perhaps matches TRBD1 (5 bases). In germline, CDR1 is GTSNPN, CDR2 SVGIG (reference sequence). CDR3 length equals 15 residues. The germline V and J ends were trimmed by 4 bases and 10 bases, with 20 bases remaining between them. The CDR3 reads CAWTRNRQGASPLHF. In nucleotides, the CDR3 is TGTGCCTGGACCCGCAATCGGCAGGGCGCCTCACCCCTCCACTTT.

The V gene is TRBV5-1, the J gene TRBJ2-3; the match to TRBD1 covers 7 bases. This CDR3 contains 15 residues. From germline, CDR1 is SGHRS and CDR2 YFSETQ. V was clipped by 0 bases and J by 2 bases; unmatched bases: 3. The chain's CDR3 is CASSLDRGDTDTQYF. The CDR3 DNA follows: TGCGCCAGCAGCTTGGACAGGGGAGACACAGATACGCAGTATTTT. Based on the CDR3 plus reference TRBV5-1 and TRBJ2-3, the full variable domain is KAGVTQTPRYLIKTRGQQVTLSCSPISGHRSVSWYQQTPGQGLQFLFEYFSETQRNKGNFPGRFSGRQFSNSRSEMNVSTLELGDSALYLCASSLDRGDTDTQYFGPGTRLTVL.

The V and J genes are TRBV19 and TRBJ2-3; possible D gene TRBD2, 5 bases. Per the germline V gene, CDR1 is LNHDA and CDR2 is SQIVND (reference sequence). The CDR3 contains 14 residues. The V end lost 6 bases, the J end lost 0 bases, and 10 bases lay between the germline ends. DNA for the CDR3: TGTGCCAGTAGCAATACTAGAAGCACAGATACGCAGTATTTT. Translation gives CASSNTRSTDTQYF.

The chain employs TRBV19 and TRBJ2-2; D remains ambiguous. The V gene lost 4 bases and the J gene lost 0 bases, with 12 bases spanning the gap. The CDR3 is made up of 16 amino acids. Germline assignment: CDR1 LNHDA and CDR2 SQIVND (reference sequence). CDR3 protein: CASSKRGGSNTGELFF. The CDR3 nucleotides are TGTGCCAGTAGTAAACGAGGCGGATCGAACACCGGGGAGCTGTTTTTT.

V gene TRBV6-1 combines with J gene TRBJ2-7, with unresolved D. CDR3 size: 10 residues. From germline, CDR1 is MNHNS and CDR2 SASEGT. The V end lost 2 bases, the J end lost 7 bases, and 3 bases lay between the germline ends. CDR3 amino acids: CASSELEQYF. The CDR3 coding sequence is TGTGCCAGCAGTGAATTAGAGCAGTACTTC.

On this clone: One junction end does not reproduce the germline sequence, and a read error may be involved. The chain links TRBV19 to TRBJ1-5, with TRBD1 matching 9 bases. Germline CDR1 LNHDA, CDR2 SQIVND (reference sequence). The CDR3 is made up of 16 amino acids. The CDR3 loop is CASSKLQGAYDQPQHF. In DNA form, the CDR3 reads TGTGCCAGCAGTAAATTACAGGGGGCGTATGATCAGCCCCAGCATTTT.

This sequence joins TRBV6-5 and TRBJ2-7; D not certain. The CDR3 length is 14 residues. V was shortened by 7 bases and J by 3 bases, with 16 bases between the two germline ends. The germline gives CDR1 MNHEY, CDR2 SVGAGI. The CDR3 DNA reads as TGTGCCAGCATGAAGGCAAGAGGCAGCTACGAGCAGTACTTC. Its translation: CASMKARGSYEQYF.

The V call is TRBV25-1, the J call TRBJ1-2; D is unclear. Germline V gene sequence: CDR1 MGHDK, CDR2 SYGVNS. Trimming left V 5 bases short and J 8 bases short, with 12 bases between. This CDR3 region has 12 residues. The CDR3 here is CASSSRGRGYTF. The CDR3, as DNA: TGTGCCAGCAGTTCCCGGGGTAGGGGCTACACCTTC.

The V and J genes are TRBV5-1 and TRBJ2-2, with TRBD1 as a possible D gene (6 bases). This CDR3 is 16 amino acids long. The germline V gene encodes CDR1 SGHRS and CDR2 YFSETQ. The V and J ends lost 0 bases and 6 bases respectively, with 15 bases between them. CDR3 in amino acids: CASSLEGQGTPGELFF. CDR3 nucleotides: TGCGCCAGCAGCTTGGAGGGGCAGGGGACCCCCGGGGAGCTGTTTTTT.

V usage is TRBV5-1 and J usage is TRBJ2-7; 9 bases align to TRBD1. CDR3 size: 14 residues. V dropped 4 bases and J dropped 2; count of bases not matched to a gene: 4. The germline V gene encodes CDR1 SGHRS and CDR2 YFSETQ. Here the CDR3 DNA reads TGCGCCAGCAGCGCGGGACAGGGCCCCTACGAGCAGTACTTC. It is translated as CASSAGQGPYEQYF.

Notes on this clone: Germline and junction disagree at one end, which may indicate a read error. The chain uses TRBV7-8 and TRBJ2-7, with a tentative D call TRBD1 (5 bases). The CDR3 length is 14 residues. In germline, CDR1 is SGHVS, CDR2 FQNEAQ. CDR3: CAGSRNRHTYEQYF. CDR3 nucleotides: TGTGCCGGCAGCCGTAACAGGCATACCTACGAGCAGTACTTC.

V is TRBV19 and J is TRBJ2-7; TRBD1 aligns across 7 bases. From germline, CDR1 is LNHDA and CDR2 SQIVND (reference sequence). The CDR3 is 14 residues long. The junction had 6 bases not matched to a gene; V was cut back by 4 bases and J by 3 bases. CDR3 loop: CASSTGQLGYEQYF. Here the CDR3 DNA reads TGTGCCAGTAGTACGGGACAGCTGGGCTACGAGCAGTACTTC.

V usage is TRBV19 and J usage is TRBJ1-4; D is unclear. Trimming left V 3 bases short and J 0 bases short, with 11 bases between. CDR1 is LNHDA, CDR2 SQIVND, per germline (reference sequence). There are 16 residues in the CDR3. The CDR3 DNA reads TGTGCCAGTAGTATTTCCCAGGCTCCAACTAATGAAAAACTGTTTTTT. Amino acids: CASSISQAPTNEKLFF.

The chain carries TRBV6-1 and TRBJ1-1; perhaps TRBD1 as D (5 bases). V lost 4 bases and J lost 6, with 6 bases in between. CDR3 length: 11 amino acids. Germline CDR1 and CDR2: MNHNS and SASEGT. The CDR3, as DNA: TGTGCCAGCAGTGCGACAGCTGAAGCTTTCTTT. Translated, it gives CASSATAEAFF.

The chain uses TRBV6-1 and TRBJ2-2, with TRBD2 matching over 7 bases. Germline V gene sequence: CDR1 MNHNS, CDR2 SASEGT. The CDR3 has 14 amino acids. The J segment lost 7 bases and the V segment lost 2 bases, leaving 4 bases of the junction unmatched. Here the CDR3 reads CASSEMAGDGELFF. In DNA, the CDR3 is TGTGCCAGCAGTGAAATGGCGGGGGACGGGGAGCTGTTTTTT.

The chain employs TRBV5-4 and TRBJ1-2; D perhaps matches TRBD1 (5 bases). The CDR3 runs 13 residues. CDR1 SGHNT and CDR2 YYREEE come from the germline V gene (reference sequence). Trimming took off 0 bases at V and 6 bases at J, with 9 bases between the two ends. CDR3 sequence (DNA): TGTGCCAGCAGCTTGGCCCAGGGCGATGGCTACACCTTC. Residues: CASSLAQGDGYTF.

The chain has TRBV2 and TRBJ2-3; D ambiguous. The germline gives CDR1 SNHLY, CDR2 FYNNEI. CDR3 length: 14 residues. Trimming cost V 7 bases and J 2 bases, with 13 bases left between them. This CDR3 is CASIEALLTDTQYF. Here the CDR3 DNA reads TGTGCCAGCATCGAAGCGCTACTCACAGATACGCAGTATTTT.

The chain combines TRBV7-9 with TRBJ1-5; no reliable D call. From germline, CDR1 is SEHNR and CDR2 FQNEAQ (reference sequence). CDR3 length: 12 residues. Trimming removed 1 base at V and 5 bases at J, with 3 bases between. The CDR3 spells CASSLGDQPQHF. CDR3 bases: TGTGCCAGCAGCTTAGGAGATCAGCCCCAGCATTTT.

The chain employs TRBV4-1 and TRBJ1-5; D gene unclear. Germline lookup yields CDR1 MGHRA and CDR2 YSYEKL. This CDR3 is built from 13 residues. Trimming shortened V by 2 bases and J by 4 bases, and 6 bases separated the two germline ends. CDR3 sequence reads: CASSQFRNQPQHF. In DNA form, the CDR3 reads TGCGCCAGCAGCCAATTCAGGAATCAGCCCCAGCATTTT.

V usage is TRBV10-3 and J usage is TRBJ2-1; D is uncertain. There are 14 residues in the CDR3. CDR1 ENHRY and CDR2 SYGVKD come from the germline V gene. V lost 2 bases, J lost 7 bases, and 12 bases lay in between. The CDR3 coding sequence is TGTGCCATCAGTGAGCCTTTAGCCGGGAATGAGCAGTTCTTC. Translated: CAISEPLAGNEQFF.

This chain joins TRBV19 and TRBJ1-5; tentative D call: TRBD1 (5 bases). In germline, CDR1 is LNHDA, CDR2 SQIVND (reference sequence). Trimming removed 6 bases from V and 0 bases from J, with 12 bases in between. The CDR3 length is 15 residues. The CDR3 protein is CASSPTEYSNQPQHF. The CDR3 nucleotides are TGTGCCAGTAGCCCGACAGAGTATAGCAATCAGCCCCAGCATTTT.

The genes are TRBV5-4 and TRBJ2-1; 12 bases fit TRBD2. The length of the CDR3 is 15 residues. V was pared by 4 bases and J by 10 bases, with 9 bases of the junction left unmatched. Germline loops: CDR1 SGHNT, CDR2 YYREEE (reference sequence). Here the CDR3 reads CASSIGSSGGGEQFF. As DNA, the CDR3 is TGTGCCAGCAGCATTGGGTCTAGCGGGGGGGGAGAGCAGTTCTTC.

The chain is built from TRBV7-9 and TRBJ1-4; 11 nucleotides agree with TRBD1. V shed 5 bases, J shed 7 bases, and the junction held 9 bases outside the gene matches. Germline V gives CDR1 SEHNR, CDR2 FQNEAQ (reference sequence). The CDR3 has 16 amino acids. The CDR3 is CASSEGTGGRSEKLFF. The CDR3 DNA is TGTGCCAGCAGCGAAGGGACAGGGGGAAGGAGTGAAAAACTGTTTTTT.

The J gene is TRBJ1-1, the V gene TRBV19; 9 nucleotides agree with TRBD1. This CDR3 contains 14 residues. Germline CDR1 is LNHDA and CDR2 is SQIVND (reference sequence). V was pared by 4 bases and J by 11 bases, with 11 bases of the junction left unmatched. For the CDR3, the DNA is TGTGCCAGTAGTAGTCCGACAGGGGGAACGTTCGCTTTCTTT. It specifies CASSSPTGGTFAFF.

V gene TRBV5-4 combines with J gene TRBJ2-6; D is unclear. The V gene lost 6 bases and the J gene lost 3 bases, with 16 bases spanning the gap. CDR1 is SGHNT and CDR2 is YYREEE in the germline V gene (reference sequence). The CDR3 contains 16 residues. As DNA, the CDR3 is TGTGCCAGCACGTCGAGCGAGAGTCGTGGGGCCAACGTCCTGACTTTC. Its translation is CASTSSESRGANVLTF.

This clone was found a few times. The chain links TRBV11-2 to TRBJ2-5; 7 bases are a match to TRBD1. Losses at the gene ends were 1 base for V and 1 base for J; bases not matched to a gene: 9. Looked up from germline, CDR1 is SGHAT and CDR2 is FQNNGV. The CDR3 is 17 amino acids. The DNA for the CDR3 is TGTGCCAGCAGCTTAGTGCTGGGACAGATAATCCAAGAGACCCAGTACTTC. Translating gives CASSLVLGQIIQETQYF.

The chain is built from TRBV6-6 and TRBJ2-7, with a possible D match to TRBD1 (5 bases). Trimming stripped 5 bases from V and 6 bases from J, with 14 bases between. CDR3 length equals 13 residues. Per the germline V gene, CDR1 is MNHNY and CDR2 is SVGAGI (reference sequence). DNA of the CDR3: TGTGCCAGCAGTGCCCCAGGGCGGACCGAGCAGTACTTC. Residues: CASSAPGRTEQYF.

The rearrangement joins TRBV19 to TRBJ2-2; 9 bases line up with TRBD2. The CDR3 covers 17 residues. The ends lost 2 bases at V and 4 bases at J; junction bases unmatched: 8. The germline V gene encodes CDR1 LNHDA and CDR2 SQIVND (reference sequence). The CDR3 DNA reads TGTGCCAGTAGTATAAGATCGGCGGGGGGGGGCACCGGGGAGCTGTTTTTT. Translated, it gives CASSIRSAGGGTGELFF.

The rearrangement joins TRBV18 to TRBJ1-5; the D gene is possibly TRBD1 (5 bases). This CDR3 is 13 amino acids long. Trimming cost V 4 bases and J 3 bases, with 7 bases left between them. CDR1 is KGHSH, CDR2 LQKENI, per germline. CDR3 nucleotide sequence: TGTGCCAGCTCACTGGACAACAATCAGCCCCAGCATTTT. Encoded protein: CASSLDNNQPQHF.